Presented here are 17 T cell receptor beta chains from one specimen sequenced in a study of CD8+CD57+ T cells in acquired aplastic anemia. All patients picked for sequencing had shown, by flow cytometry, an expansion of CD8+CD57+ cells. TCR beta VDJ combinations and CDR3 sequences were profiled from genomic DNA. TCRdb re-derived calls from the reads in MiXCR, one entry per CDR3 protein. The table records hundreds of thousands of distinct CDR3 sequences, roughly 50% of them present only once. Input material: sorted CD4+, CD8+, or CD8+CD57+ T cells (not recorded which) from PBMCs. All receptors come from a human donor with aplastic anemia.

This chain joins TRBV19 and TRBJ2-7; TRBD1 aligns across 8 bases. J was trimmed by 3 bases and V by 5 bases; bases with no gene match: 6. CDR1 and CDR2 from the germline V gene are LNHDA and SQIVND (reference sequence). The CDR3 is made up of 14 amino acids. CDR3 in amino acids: CASSQQGEGYEQYF. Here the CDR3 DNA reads TGTGCCAGTAGTCAACAGGGGGAAGGCTACGAGCAGTACTTC.

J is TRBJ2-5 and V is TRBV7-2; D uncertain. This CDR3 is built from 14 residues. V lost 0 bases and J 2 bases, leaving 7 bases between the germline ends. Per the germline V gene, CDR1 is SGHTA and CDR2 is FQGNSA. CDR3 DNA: TGTGCCAGCAGCTTAGCGCCAGCGCAAGAGACCCAGTACTTC. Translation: CASSLAPAQETQYF.

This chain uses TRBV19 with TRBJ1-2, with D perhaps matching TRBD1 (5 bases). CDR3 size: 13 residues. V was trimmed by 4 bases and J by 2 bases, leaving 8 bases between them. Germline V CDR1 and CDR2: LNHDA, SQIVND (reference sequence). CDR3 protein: CASSTEGNYGYTF. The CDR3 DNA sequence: TGTGCCAGTAGTACAGAGGGGAACTATGGCTACACCTTC.

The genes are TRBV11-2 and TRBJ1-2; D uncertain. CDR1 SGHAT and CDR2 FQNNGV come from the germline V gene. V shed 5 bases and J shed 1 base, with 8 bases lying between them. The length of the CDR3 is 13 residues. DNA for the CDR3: TGTGCCAGCAGCCTACATCTTAACTATGGCTACACCTTC. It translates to CASSLHLNYGYTF.

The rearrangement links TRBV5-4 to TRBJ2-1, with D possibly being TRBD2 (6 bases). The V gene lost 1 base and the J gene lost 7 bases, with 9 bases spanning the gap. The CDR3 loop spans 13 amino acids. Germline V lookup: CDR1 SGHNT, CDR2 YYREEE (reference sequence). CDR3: CASSLNGGNEQFF. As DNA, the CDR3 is TGTGCCAGCAGCTTGAACGGGGGAAATGAGCAGTTCTTC.

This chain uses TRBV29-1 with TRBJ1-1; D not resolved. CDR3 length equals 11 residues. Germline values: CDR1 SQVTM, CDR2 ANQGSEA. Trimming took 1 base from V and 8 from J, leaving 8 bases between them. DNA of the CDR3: TGCAGCGTTGAAGGGACTAAAGAAGCTTTCTTT. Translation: CSVEGTKEAFF.

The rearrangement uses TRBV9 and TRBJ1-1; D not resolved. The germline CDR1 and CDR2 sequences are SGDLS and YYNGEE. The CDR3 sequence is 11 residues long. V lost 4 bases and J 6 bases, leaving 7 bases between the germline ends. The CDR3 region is CASSPQSEAFF. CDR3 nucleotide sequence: TGTGCCAGCAGCCCCCAGTCTGAAGCTTTCTTT.

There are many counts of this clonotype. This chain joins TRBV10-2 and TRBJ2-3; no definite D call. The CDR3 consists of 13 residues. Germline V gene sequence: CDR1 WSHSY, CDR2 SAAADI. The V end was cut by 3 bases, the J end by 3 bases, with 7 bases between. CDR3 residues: CASSDTATDTQYF. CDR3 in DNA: TGCGCCAGCAGTGACACAGCAACAGATACGCAGTATTTT.

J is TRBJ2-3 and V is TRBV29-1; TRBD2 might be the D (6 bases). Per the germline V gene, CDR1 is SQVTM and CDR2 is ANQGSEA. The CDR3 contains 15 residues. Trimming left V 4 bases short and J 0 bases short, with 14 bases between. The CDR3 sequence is CSVGKGGISTDTQYF. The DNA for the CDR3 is TGCAGCGTTGGAAAGGGCGGGATTAGCACAGATACGCAGTATTTT.

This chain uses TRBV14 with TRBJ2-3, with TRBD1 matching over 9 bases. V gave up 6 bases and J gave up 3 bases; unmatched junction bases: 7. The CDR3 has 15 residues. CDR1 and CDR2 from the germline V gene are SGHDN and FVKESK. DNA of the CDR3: TGTGCCAGCAGACCCCAGGGACAGGGTACAGATACGCAGTATTTT. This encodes CASRPQGQGTDTQYF. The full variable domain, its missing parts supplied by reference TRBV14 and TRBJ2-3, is EAGVTQFPSHSVIEKGQTVTLRCDPISGHDNLYWYRRVMGKEIKFLLHFVKESKQDESGMPNNRFLAERTGGTYSTLKVQPAELEDSGVYFCASRPQGQGTDTQYFGPGTRLTVL.

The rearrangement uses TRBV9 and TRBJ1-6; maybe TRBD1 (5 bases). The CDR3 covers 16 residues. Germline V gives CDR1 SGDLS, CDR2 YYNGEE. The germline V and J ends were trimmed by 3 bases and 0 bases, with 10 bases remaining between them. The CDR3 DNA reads TGTGCCAGCAGCGCCCGACAGAGCTCCTATAATTCACCCCTCCACTTT. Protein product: CASSARQSSYNSPLHF.

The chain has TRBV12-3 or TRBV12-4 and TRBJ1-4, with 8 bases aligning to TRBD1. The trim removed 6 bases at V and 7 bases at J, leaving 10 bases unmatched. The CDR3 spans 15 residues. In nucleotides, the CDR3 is TGTGCCAGCAGCGACGGACAGGGCAGGGGTGAAAAACTGTTTTTT. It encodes CASSDGQGRGEKLFF.

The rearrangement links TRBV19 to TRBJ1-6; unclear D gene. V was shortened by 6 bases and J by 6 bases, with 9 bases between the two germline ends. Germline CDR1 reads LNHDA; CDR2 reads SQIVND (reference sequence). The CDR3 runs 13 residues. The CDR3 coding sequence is TGTGCCAGTAGCAAAGGAAGTAATTCACCCCTCCACTTT. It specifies CASSKGSNSPLHF.

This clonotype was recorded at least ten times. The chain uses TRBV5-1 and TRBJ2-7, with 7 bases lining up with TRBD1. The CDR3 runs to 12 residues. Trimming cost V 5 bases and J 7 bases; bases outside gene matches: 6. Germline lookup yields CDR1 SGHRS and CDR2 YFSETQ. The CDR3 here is CASRTQGEEQYF. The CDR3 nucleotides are TGCGCCAGCAGAACCCAGGGGGAGGAGCAGTACTTC. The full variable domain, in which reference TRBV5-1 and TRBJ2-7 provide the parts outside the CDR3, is KAGVTQTPRYLIKTRGQQVTLSCSPISGHRSVSWYQQTPGQGLQFLFEYFSETQRNKGNFPGRFSGRQFSNSRSEMNVSTLELGDSALYLCASRTQGEEQYFGPGTRLTVT.

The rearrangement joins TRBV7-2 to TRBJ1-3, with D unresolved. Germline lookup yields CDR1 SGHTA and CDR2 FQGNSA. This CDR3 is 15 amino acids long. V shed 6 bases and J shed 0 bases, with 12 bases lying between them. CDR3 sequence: CASRSIRYSGNTIYF. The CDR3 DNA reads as TGTGCCAGCAGATCAATCCGCTACTCTGGAAACACCATATATTTT.

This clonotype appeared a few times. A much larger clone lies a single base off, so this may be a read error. DNA for the CDR3: TGTGCCAGCGGCCCCGACAGGAGACTACCTCCTGGGGCCAACGTCCTGACTTTC. Its translation is CASGPDRRLPPGANVLTF. The rearrangement uses TRBV7-9 and TRBJ2-6; the D gene is possibly TRBD1 (6 bases). Looked up from germline, CDR1 is SEHNR and CDR2 is FQNEAQ (reference sequence). V lost 8 bases and J 2 bases, leaving 22 bases between the germline ends. The CDR3 loop spans 18 amino acids. Complete variable domain (other parts from reference TRBV7-9 and TRBJ2-6): DTGVSQNPRHKITKRGQNVTFRCDPISEHNRLYWYRQTLGQGPEFLTYFQNEAQLEKSRLLSDRFSAERPKGSFSTLEIQRTEQGDSAMYLCASGPDRRLPPGANVLTFGAGSRLTVL.

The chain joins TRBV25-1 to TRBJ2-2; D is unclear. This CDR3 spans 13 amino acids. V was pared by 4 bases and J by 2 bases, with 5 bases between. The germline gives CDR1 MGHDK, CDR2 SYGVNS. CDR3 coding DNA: TGTGCCAGCAGTGGATCTAACACCGGGGAGCTGTTTTTT. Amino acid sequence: CASSGSNTGELFF.